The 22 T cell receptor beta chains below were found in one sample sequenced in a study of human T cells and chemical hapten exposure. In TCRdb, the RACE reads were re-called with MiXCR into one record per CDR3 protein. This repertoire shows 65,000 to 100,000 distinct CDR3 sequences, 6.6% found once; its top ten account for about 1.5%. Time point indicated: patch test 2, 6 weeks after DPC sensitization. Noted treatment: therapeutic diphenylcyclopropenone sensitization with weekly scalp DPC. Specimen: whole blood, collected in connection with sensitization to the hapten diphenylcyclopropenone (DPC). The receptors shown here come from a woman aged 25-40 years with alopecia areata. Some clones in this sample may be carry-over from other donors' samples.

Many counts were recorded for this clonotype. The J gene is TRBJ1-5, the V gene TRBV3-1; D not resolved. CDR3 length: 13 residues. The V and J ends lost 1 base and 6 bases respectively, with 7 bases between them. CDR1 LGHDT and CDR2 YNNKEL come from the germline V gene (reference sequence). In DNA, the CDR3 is TGTGCCAGCAGCCAAGGAAGGCTTCAGCCCCAGCATTTT. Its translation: CASSQGRLQPQHF.

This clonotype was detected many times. The CDR3 DNA follows: TGTGCCAGCTCACCAGGACTAGCGGGGGGGCATTACGAGCAGTACTTC. Its translation is CASSPGLAGGHYEQYF. The genes are TRBV18 and TRBJ2-7; 15 bases line up with TRBD2. In germline, CDR1 is KGHSH, CDR2 LQKENI. CDR3 length equals 16 residues. Trimming cost V 2 bases and J 4 bases; bases outside gene matches: 3.

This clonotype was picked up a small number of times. CDR3 DNA sequence: TGTGCCAGCAGCCCCCCCGGGGGGGACACTGAAGCTTTCTTT. Its translation is CASSPPGGDTEAFF. The chain couples TRBV7-9 to TRBJ1-1; D is perhaps TRBD1 (5 bases). The CDR3 length is 14 residues. V was cut by 5 bases and J by 3 bases, with 13 bases left in between. Germline V lookup: CDR1 SEHNR, CDR2 FQNEAQ (reference sequence).

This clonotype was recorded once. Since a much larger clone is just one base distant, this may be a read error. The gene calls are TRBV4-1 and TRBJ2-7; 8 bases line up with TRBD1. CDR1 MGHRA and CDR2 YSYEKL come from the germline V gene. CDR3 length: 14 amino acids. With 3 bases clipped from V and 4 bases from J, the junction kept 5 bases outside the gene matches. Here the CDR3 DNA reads TGCGCCAGCAGCCACCGGGACAGGACATACGAGCAGTACTTC. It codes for CASSHRDRTYEQYF.

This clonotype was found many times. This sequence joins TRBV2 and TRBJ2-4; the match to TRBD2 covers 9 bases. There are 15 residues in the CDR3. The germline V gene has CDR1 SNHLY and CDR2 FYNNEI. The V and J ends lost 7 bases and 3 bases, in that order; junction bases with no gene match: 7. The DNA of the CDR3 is TGTGCCAGCACCCAGCGGGGGGCCGGCAAAAACATTCAGTACTTC. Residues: CASTQRGAGKNIQYF. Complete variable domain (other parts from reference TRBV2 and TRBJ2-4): EPEVTQTPSHQVTQMGQEVILRCVPISNHLYFYWYRQILGQKVEFLVSFYNNEISEKSEIFDDQFSVERPDGSNFTLKIRSTKLEDSAMYFCASTQRGAGKNIQYFGAGTRLSVL.

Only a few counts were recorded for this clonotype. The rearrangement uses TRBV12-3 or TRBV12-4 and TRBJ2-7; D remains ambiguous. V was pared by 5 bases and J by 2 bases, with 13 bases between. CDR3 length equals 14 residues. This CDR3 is CASSDSFATYEQYF. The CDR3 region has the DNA TGTGCCAGCAGTGATTCATTCGCAACCTACGAGCAGTACTTC.

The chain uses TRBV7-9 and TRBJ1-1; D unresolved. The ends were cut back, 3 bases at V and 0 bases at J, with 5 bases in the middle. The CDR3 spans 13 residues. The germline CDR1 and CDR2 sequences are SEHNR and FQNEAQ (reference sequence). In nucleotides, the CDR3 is TGTGCCAGCAGCTTTGTTATGAACACTGAAGCTTTCTTT. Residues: CASSFVMNTEAFF.

CDR3 sequence (DNA): TGCAGTGCTAGAAAATCCCCGTGGGGGGGTGAGTATCAGCCCCAGCATTTT. Encoded protein: CSARKSPWGGEYQPQHF. The chain is built from TRBV20-1 and TRBJ1-5; maybe TRBD1 (5 bases). Trimming stripped 2 bases from V and 5 bases from J, with 22 bases between. This CDR3 spans 17 amino acids. Germline CDR1 is DFQATT and CDR2 is SNEGSKA (reference sequence).

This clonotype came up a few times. CDR3 loop: CASSPGGNTIYF. The CDR3 DNA is TGTGCCAGCTCACCCGGGGGAAACACCATATATTTT. V usage is TRBV18 and J usage is TRBJ1-3; D uncertain. Trimming cost V 3 bases and J 4 bases, with 4 bases left between them. This CDR3 is built from 12 residues. Germline CDR1 and CDR2: KGHSH and LQKENI. Full variable domain (outside the CDR3, taken from reference TRBV18 and TRBJ1-3): NAGVMQNPRHLVRRRGQEARLRCSPMKGHSHVYWYRQLPEEGLKFMVYLQKENIIDESGMPKERFSAEFPKEGPSILRIQQVVRGDSAAYFCASSPGGNTIYFGEGSWLTVV.

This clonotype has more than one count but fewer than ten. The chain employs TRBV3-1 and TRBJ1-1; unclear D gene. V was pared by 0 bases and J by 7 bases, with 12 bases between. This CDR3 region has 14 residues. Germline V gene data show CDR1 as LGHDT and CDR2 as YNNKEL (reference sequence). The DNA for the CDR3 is TGTGCCAGCAGCCAAGATCCGGGTACGATTGAAGCTTTCTTT. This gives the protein CASSQDPGTIEAFF.

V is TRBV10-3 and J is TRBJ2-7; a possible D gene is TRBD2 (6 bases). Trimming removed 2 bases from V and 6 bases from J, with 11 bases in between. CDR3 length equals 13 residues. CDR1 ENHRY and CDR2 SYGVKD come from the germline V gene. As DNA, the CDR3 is TGTGCCATCAGTGAGGCCGCCGGGGGCGAGCAGTACTTC. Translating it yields CAISEAAGGEQYF.

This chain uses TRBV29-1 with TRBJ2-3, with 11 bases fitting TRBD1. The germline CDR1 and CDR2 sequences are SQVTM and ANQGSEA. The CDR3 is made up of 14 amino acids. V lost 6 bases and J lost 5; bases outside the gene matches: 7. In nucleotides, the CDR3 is TGCAGCGTGGAACGGACAGGGGGCGTAGATACGCAGTATTTT. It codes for CSVERTGGVDTQYF.

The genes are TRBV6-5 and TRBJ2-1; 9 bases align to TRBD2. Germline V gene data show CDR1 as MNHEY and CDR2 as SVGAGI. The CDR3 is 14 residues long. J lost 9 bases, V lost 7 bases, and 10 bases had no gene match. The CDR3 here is CASTHGLAGTEQFF. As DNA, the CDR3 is TGTGCCAGCACCCATGGCCTAGCGGGGACTGAGCAGTTCTTC.

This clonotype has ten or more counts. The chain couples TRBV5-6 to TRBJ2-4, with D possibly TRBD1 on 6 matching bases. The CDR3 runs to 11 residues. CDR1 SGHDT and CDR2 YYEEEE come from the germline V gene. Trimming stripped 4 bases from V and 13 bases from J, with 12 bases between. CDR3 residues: CASSQTGSQYF. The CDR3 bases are TGTGCCAGCAGCCAGACAGGTTCCCAGTACTTC.

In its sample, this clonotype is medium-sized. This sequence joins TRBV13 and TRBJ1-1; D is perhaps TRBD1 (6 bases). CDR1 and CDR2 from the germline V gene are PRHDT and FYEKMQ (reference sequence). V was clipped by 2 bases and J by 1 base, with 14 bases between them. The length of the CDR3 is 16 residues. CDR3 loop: CASSLRGAGRNTEAFF. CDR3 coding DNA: TGTGCCAGCAGCTTAAGGGGGGCGGGTCGGAACACTGAAGCTTTCTTT.

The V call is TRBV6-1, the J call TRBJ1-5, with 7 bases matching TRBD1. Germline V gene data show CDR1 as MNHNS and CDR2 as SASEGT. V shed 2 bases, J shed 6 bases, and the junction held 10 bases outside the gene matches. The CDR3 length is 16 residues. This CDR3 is CASSEIGRGIFQPQHF. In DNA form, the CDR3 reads TGTGCCAGCAGTGAAATCGGCAGGGGGATTTTTCAGCCCCAGCATTTT.

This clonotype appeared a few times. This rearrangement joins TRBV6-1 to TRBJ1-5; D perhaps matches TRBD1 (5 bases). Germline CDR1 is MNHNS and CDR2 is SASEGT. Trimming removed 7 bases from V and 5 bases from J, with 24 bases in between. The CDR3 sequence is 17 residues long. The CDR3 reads CASTASYGARADQPQHF. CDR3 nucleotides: TGTGCCAGCACTGCAAGTTATGGGGCCAGGGCCGATCAGCCCCAGCATTTT.

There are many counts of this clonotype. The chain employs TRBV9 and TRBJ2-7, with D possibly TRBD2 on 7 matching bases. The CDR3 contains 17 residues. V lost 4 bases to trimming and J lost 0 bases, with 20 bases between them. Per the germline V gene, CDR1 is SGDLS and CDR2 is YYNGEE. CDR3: CASSPRGGGTLSYEQYF. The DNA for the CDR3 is TGTGCCAGCAGCCCAAGAGGGGGAGGGACCCTCTCCTACGAGCAGTACTTC.

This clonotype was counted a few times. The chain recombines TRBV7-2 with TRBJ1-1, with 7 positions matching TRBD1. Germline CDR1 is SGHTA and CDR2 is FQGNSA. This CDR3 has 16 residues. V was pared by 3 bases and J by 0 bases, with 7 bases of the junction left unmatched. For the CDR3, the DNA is TGTGCCAGCAGCTTGTCGAGGGGGCTCATGAACACTGAAGCTTTCTTT. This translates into CASSLSRGLMNTEAFF.

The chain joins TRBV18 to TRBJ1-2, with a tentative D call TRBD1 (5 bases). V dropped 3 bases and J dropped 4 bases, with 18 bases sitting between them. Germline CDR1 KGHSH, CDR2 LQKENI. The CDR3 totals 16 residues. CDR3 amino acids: CASSPGRGEGSYGYTF. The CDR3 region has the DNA TGTGCCAGCTCACCCGGCAGAGGGGAGGGGTCCTATGGCTACACCTTC.

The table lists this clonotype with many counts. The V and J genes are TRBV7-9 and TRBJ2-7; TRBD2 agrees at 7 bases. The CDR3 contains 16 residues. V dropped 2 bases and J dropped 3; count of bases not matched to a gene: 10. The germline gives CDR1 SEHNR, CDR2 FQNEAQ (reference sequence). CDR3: CASSLIGGGGGYEQYF. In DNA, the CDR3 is TGTGCCAGCAGCTTAATAGGCGGCGGGGGAGGCTACGAGCAGTACTTC.

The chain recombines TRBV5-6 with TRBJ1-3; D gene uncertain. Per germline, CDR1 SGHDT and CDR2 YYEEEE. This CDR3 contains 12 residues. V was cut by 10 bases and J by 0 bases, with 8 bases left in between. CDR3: CASENSGNTIYF. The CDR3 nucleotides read TGTGCCTCAGAAAACTCTGGAAACACCATATATTTT.